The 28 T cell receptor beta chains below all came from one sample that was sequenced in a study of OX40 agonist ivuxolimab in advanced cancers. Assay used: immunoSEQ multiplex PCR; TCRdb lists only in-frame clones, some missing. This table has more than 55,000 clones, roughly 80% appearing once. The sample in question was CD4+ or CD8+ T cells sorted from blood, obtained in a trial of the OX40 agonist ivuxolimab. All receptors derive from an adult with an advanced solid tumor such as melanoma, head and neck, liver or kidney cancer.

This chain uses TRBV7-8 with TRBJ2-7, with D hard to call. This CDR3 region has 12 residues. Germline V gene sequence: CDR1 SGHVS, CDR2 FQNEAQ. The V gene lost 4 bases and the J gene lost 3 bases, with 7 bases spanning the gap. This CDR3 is CASSSPFYEQYF. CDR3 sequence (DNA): TGTGCCAGCAGCTCACCCTTCTACGAGCAGTACTTC.

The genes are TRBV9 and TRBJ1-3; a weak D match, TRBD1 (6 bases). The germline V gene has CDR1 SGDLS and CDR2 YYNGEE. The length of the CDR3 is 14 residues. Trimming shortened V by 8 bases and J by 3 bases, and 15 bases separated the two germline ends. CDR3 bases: TGTGCCAGTGCCCCGGGGGCGGGTGGAAACACCATATATTTT. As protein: CASAPGAGGNTIYF.

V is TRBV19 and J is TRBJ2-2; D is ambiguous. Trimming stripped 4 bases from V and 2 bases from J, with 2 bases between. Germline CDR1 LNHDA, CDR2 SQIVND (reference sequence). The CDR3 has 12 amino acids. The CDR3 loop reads CASSTNTGELFF. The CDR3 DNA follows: TGTGCCAGTAGTACAAACACCGGGGAGCTGTTTTTT.

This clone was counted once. CDR3 region: CASSQGGQGEYGYTF. The CDR3 nucleotides are TGCGCCAGCAGCCAAGGGGGACAGGGTGAATATGGCTACACCTTC. The chain uses TRBV4-1 and TRBJ1-2; 9 bases align to TRBD1. The germline V gene has CDR1 MGHRA and CDR2 YSYEKL. This CDR3 is built from 15 residues. V lost 1 base to trimming and J lost 5 bases; unmatched junction nucleotides: 5.

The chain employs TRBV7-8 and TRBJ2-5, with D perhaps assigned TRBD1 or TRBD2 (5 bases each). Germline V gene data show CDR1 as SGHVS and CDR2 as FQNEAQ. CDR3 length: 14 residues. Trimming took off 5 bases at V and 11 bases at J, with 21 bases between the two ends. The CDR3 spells CASSLDRGPGSQYF. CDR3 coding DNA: TGTGCCAGCAGCCTCGACCGGGGCCCGGGGTCTCAGTACTTC.

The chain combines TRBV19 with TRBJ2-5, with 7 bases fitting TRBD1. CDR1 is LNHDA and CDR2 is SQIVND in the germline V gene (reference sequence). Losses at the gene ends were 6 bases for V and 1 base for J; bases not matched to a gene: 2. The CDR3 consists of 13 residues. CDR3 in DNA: TGTGCCAGTAGAGGGACAGCCCAAGAGACCCAGTACTTC. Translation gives CASRGTAQETQYF.

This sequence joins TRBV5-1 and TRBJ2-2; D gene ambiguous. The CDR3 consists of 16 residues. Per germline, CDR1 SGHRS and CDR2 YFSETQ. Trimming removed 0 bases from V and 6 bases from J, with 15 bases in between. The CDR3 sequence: CASSLAPVRWSGELFF. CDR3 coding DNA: TGCGCCAGCAGCTTGGCCCCCGTCAGGTGGTCCGGGGAGCTGTTTTTT. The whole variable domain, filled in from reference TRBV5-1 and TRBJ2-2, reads KAGVTQTPRYLIKTRGQQVTLSCSPISGHRSVSWYQQTPGQGLQFLFEYFSETQRNKGNFPGRFSGRQFSNSRSEMNVSTLELGDSALYLCASSLAPVRWSGELFFGEGSRLTVL.

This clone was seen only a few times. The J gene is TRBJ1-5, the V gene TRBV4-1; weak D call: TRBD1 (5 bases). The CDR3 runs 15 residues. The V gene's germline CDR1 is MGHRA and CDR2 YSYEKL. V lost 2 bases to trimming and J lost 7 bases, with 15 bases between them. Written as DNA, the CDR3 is TGCGCCAGCAGCCAACCGGGGGGTAGTAACCAGCCCCAGCATTTT. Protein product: CASSQPGGSNQPQHF.

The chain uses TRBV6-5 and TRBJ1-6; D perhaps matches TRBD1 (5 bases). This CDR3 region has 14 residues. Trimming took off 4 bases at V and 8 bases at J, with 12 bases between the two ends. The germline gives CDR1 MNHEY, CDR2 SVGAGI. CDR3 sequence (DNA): TGTGCCAGCAGTTTCGGGGGGAAGTATTCACCCCTCCACTTT. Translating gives CASSFGGKYSPLHF.

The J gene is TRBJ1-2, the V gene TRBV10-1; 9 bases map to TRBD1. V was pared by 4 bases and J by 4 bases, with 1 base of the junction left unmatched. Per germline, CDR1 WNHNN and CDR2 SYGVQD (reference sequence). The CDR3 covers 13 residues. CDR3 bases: TGCGCCAGCAGTGGGGGACAGGGCTATGGCTACACCTTC. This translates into CASSGGQGYGYTF.

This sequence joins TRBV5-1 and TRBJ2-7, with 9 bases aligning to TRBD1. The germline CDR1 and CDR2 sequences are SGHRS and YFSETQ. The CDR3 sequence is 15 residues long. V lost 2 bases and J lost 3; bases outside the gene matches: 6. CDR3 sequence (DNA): TGCGCCAGCAGCTTCGGACAGGGGTTGCTCTACGAGCAGTACTTC. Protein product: CASSFGQGLLYEQYF.

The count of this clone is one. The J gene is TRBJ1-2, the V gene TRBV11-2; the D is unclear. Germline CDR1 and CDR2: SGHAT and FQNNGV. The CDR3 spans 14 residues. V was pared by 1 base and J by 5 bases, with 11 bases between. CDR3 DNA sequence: TGTGCCAGCAGCTTAGTAGGCGGATGGTATGGCTACACCTTC. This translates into CASSLVGGWYGYTF.

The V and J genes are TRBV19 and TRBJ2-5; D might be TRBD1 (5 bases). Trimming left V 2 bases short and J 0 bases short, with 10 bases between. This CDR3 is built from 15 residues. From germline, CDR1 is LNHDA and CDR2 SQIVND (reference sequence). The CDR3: CASSIQGLYQETQYF. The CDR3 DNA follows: TGTGCCAGTAGTATACAGGGATTGTACCAAGAGACCCAGTACTTC.

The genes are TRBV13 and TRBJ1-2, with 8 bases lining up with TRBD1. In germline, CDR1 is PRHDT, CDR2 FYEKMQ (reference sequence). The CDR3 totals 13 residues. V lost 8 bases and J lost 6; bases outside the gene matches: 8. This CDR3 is CASQSETGDGYTF. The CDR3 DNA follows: TGTGCCAGCCAGAGTGAGACAGGGGATGGCTACACCTTC.

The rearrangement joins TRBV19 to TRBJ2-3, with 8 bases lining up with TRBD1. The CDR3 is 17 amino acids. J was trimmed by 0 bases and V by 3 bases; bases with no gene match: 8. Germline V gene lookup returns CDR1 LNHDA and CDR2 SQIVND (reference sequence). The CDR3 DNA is TGTGCCAGTAGTATGGGACAGGCTAACACTAGCACAGATACGCAGTATTTT. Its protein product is CASSMGQANTSTDTQYF.

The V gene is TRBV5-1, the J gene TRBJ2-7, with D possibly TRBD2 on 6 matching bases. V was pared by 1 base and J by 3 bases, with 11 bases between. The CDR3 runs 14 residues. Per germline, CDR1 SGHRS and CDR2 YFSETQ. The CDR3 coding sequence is TGCGCCAGCAGCTTGACTGGACTAATCTACGAGCAGTACTTC. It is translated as CASSLTGLIYEQYF.

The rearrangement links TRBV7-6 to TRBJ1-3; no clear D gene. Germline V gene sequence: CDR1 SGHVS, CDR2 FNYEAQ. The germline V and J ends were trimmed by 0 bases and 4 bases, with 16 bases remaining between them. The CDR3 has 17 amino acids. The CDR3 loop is CASSLALFGAAGNTIYF. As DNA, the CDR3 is TGTGCCAGCAGCTTAGCCCTTTTTGGCGCGGCCGGAAACACCATATATTTT.

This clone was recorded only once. The CDR3 loop is CASNPSGFRTDTQYF. The DNA of the CDR3 is TGTGCCAGTAATCCTAGCGGATTTCGCACAGATACGCAGTATTTT. The V gene is TRBV19, the J gene TRBJ2-3, with TRBD2 matching 7 bases. CDR3 size: 15 residues. Per germline, CDR1 LNHDA and CDR2 SQIVND (reference sequence). Trimming at V came to 7 bases and at J to 1 base, leaving 8 bases not matched to a gene.

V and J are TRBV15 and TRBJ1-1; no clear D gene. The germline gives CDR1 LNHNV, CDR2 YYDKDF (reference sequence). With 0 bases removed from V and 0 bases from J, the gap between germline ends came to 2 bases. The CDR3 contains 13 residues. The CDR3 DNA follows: TGTGCCACCAGCAGAGATATGAACACTGAAGCTTTCTTT. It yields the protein CATSRDMNTEAFF.

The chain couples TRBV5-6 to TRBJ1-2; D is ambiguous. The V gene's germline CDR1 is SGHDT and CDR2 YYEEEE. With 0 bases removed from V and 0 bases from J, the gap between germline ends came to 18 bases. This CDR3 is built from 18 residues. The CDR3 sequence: CASSLVDLQYHTNYGYTF. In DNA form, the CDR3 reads TGTGCCAGCAGCTTGGTGGACCTACAATACCATACTAACTATGGCTACACCTTC.

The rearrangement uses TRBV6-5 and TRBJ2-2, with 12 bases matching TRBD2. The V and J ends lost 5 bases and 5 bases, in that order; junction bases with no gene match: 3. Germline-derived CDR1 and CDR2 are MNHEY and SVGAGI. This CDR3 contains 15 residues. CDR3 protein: CASSRLAGDTGELFF. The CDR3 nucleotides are TGTGCCAGCAGTCGACTAGCGGGGGATACCGGGGAGCTGTTTTTT.

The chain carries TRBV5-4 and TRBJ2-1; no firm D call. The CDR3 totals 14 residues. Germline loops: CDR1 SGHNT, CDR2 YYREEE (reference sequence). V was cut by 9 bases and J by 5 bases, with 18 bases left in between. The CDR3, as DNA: TGTGCCATTTACCCCCCCGAAACCCACAATGAGCAGTTCTTC. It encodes CAIYPPETHNEQFF.

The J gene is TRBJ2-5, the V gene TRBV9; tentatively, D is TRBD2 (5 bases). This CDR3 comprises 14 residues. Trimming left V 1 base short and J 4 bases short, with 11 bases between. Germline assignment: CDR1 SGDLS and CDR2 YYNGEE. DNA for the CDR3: TGTGCCAGCAGCGTACATACAAGCGGAGAGACCCAGTACTTC. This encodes CASSVHTSGETQYF.

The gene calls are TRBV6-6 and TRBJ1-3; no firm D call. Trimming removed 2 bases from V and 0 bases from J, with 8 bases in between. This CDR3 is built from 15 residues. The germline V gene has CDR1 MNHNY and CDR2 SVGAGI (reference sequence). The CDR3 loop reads CASSYTVFSGNTIYF. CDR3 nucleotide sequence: TGTGCCAGCAGTTACACCGTGTTCTCTGGAAACACCATATATTTT.

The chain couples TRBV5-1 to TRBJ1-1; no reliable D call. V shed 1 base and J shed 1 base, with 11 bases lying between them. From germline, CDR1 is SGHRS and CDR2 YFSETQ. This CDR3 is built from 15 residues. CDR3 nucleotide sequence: TGCGCCAGCAGCTTGTTCGTCACCGGGAACACTGAAGCTTTCTTT. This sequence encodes CASSLFVTGNTEAFF.

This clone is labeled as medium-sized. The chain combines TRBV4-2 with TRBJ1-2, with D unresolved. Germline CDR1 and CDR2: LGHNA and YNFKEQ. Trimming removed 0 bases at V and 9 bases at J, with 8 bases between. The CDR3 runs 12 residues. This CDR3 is CASSQDLTSYTF. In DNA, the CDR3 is TGTGCCAGCAGCCAAGATCTAACCAGCTACACCTTC.

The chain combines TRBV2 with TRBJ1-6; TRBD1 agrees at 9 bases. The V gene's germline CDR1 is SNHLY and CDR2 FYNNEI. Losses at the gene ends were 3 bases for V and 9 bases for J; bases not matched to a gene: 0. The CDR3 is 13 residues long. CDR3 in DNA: TGTGCCAGCAGTGAGGGACAGGGTTCACCCCTCCACTTT. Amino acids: CASSEGQGSPLHF.

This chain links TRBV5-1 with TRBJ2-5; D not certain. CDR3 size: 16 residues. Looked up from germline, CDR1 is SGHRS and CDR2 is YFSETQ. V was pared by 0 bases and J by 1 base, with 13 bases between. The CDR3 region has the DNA TGCGCCAGCAGCTTGGCCCCAACCACCGGCCAAGAGACCCAGTACTTC. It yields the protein CASSLAPTTGQETQYF.